This entry concerns a single TCR beta chain. Its target is not known. It was with 60 Vbeta and 13 Jbeta primers that the PCR ran. The table came from immunoSEQ multiplex PCR; TCRdb's copy has only in-frame clones and leaves some out. The sample carries 150,000 to 200,000 clones, 70% to 85% recorded once. This sample stems from a study of cytomegalovirus exposure and HLA in healthy donors. Germline V CDR1 and CDR2: MGHRA, YSYEKL. V was trimmed by 0 bases and J by 6 bases, leaving 13 bases between them. There are 15 residues in the CDR3. General study results and limits: The study carried out a later analysis of TCR beta sequences. It associated 15,000 to 20,000 of them with specific HLA alleles at a false discovery rate of 0.05. Several of the most significant clusters were apparently associated with common viral pathogens in a later analysis. A later analysis linked a missense variant in DCLRE1C to the trimming of TCR beta V and J genes.

Sequences were obtained from PBMCs. The source of this sequence is a middle-aged woman in good health and CMV-seronegative. This rearrangement joins TRBV4-1 to TRBJ2-3, with unresolved D. CDR3 in DNA: TGCGCCAGCAGCCAAGATAGGTCAGGATGGGATACGCAGTATTTT. It is translated as CASSQDRSGWDTQYF.